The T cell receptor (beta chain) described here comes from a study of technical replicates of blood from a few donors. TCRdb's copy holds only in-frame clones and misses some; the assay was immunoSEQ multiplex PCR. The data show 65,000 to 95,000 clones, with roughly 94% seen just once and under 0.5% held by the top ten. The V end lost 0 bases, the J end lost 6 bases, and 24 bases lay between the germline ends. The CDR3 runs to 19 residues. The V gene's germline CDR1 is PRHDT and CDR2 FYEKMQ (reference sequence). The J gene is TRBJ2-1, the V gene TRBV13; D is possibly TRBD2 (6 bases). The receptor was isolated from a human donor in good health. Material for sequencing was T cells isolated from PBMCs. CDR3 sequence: CASSLGQGTGDSIRNEQFF. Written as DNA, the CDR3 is TGTGCCAGCAGCTTAGGCCAAGGGACGGGAGATTCTATTCGCAATGAGCAGTTCTTC.